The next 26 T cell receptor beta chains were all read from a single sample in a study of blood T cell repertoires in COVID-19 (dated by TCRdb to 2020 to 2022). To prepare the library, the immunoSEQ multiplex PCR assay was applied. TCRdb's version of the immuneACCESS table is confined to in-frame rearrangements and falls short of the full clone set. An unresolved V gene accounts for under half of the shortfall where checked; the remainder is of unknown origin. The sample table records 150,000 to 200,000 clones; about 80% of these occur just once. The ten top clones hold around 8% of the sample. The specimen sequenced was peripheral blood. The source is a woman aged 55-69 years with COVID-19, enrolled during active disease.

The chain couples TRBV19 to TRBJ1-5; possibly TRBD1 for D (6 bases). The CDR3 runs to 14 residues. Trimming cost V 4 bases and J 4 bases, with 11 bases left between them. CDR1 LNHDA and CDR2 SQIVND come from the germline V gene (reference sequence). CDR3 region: CASSTRGWNQPQHF. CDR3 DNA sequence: TGTGCCAGTAGTACCAGGGGTTGGAATCAGCCCCAGCATTTT.

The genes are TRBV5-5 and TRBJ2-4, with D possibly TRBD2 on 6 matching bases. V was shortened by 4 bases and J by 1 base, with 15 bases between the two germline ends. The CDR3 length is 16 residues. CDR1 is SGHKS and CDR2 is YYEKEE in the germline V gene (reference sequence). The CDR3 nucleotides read TGTGCCAGCAGCCCCATCGGGGGAGCGGCCAAAAACATTCAGTACTTC. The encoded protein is CASSPIGGAAKNIQYF. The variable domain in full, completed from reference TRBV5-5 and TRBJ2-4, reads DAGVTQSPTHLIKTRGQQVTLRCSPISGHKSVSWYQQVLGQGPQFIFQYYEKEERGRGNFPDRFSARQFPNYSSELNVNALLLGDSALYLCASSPIGGAAKNIQYFGAGTRLSVL.

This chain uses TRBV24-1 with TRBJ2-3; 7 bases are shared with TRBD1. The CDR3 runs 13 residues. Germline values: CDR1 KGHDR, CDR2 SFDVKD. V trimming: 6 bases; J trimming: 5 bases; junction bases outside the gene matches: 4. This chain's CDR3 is CATSRQGKDTQYF. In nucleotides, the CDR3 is TGTGCCACCAGTCGACAGGGTAAAGATACGCAGTATTTT.

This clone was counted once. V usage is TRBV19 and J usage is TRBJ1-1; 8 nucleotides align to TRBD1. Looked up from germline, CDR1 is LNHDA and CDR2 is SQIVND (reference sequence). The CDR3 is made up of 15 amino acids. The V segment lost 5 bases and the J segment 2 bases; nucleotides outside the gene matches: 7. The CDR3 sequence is CASSQQDRANTEAFF. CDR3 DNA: TGTGCCAGTAGTCAACAGGACAGGGCTAACACTGAAGCTTTCTTT.

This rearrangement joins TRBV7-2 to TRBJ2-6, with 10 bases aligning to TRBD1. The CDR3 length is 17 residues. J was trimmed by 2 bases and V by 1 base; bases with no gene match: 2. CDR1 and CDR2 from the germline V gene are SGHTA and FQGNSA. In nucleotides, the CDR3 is TGTGCCAGCAGCTTAGGGACAGGGGGTACTGGGGCCAACGTCCTGACTTTC. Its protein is CASSLGTGGTGANVLTF.

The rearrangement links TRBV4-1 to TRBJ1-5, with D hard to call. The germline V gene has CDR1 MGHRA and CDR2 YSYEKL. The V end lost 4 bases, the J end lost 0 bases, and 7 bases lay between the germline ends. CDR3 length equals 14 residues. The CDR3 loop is CASSPFYSNQPQHF. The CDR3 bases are TGCGCCAGCAGCCCTTTCTATAGCAATCAGCCCCAGCATTTT.

CDR3 DNA: TGTGCCAGCTCTCTGACAGCAAATCAGCCCCAGCATTTT. This translates into CASSLTANQPQHF. V gene TRBV18 combines with J gene TRBJ1-5, with a possible D match to TRBD1 (5 bases). The CDR3 contains 13 residues. V was clipped by 6 bases and J by 4 bases, with 10 bases between them. Germline values: CDR1 KGHSH, CDR2 LQKENI. Full variable domain (remainder filled in from reference TRBV18 and TRBJ1-5): NAGVMQNPRHLVRRRGQEARLRCSPMKGHSHVYWYRQLPEEGLKFMVYLQKENIIDESGMPKERFSAEFPKEGPSILRIQQVVRGDSAAYFCASSLTANQPQHFGDGTRLSIL.

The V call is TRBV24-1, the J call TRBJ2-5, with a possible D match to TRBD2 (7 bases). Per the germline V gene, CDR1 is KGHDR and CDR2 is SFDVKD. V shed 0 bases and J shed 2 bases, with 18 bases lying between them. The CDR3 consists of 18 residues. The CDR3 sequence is CATSDLQVGRGNQETQYF. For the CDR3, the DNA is TGTGCCACCAGTGATTTGCAAGTAGGGAGGGGGAATCAAGAGACCCAGTACTTC.

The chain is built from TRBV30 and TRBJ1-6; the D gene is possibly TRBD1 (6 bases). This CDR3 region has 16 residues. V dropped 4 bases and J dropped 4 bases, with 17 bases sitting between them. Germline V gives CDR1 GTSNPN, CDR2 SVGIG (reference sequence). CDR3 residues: CAWNDRPYGYNSPLHF. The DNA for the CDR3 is TGTGCCTGGAACGACAGGCCCTACGGGTATAATTCACCCCTCCACTTT. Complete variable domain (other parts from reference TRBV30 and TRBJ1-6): SQTIHQWPATLVQPVGSPLSLECTVEGTSNPNLYWYRQAAGRGLQLLFYSVGIGQISSEVPQNLSASRPQDRQFILSSKKLLLSDSGFYLCAWNDRPYGYNSPLHFGNGTRLTVT.

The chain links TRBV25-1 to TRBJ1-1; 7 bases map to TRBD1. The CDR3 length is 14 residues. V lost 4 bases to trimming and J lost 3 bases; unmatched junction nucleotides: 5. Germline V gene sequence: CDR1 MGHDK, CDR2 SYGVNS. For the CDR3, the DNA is TGTGCCAGCAGTGCCTTCAGGGGGGACACTGAAGCTTTCTTT. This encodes CASSAFRGDTEAFF.

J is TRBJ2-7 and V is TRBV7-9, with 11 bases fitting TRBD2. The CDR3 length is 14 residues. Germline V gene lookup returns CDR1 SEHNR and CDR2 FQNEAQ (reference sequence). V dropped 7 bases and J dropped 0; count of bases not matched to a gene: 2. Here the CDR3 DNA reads TGTGCCAGCACCGGGACTAGCGGCTCCTACGAGCAGTACTTC. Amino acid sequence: CASTGTSGSYEQYF.

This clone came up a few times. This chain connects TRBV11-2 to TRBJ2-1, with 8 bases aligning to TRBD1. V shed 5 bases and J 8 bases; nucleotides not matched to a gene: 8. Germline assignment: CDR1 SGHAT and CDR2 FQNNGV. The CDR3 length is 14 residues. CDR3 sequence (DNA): TGTGCCAGCAGCATGGACAGGGTCCCGGATGAGCAGTTCTTC. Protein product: CASSMDRVPDEQFF.

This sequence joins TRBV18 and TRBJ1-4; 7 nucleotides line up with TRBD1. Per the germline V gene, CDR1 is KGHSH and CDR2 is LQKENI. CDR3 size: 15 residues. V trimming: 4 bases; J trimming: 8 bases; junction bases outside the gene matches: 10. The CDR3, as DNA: TGTGCCAGCTCACTTGGGACAGCCGAGGGAGAAAAACTGTTTTTT. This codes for CASSLGTAEGEKLFF.

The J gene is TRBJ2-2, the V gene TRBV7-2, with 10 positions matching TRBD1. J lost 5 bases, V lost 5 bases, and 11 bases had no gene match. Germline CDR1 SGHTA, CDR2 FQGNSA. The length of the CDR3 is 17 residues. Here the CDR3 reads CASSPDRGRISTGELFF. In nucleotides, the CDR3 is TGTGCCAGCAGCCCAGACAGGGGGCGGATAAGTACCGGGGAGCTGTTTTTT.

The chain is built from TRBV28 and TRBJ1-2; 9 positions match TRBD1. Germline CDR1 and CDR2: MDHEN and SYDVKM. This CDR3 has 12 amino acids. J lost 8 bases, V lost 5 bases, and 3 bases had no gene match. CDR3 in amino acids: CASSQQGAGYTF. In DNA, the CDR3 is TGTGCCAGCAGTCAACAGGGGGCCGGCTACACCTTC.

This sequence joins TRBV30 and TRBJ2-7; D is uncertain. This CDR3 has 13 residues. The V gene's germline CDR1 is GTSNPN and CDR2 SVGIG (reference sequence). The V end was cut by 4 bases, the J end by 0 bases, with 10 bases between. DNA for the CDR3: TGTGCCTGGATCCGGTATGCCTCCTACGAGCAGTACGTC. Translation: CAWIRYASYEQYV.

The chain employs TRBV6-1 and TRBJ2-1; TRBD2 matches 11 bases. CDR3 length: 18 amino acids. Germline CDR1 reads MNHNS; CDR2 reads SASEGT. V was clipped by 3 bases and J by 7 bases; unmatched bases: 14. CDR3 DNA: TGTGCCAGCAGTGAGAGAGGGATAGCGGGAGGGGGATGGAATGAGCAGTTCTTC. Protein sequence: CASSERGIAGGGWNEQFF.

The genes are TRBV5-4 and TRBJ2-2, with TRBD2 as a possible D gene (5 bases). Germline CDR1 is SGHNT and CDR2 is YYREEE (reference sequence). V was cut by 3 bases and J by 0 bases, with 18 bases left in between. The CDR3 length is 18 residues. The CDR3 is CASSSGLSGGANTGELFF. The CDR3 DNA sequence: TGTGCCAGCAGCTCGGGCCTGAGCGGCGGCGCGAACACCGGGGAGCTGTTTTTT.

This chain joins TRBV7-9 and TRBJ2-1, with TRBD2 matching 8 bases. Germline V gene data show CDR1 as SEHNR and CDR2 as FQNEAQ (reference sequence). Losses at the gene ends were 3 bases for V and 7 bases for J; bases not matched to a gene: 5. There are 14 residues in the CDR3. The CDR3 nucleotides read TGTGCCAGCAGCTTTCACGGGGGGGCAAATGAGCAGTTCTTC. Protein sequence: CASSFHGGANEQFF.

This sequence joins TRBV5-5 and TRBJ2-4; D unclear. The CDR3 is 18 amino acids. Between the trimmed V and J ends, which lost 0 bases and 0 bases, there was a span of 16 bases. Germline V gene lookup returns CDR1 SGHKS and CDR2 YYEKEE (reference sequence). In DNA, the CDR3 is TGTGCCAGCAGCTTGGCCGCTATAAACAGTCTAGCCAAAAACATTCAGTACTTC. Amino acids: CASSLAAINSLAKNIQYF.

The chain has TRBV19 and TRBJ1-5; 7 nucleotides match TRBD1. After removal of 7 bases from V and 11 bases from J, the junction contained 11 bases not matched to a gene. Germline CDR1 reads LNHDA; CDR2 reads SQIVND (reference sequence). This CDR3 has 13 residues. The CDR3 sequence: CASTRQGNGAQHF. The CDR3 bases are TGTGCCAGTACGCGACAGGGAAATGGGGCCCAGCATTTT.

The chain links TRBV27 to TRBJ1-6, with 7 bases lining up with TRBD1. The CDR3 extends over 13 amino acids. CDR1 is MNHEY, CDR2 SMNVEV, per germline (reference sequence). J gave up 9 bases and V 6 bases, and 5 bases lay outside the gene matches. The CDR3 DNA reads TGTGCCAGCAGGAGACAGGGTGGTTCACCCCTCCACTTT. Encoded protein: CASRRQGGSPLHF.

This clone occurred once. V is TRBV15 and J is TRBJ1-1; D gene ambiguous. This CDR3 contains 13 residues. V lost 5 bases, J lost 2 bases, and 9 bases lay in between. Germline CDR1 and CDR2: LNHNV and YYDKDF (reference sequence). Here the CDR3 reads CATSQVLNTEAFF. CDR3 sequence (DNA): TGTGCCACCAGCCAGGTGCTAAACACTGAAGCTTTCTTT.

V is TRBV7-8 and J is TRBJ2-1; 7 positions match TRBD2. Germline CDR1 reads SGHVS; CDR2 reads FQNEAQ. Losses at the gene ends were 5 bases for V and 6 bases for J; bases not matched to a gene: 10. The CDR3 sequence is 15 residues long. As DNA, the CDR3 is TGTGCCAGCAGCCCCACCGGGACTATCGCCAATGAGCAGTTCTTC. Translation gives CASSPTGTIANEQFF.

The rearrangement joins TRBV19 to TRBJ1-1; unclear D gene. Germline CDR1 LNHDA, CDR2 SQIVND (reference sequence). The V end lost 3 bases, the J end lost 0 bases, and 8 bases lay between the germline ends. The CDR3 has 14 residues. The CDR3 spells CASSISRMNTEAFF. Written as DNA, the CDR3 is TGTGCCAGTAGTATTTCCAGGATGAACACTGAAGCTTTCTTT.

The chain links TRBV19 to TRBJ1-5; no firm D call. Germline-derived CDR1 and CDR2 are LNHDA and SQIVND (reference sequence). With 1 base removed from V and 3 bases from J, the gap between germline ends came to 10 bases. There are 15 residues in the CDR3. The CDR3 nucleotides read TGTGCCAGTAGTATAGGCGGAGTCTACAATCAGCCCCAGCATTTT. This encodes CASSIGGVYNQPQHF.